Below, 32 T cell receptor beta chains from the same sample are listed, as sequenced in a study of blood T cell repertoires in COVID-19. Sequencing was performed with immunoSEQ multiplex PCR; in TCRdb, only in-frame clones are kept and a portion is missing. This sample carries 65,000 to 85,000 clones, about 80% of them seen once, and the ten largest clones take 5.7%. The specimen sequenced was peripheral blood. The receptor source for this set is a man aged 50-60 years with active or convalescent COVID-19.

The V gene is TRBV27, the J gene TRBJ2-3, with 7 positions matching TRBD1. This CDR3 is built from 16 residues. Germline loops: CDR1 MNHEY, CDR2 SMNVEV (reference sequence). V was clipped by 8 bases and J by 2 bases; unmatched bases: 13. CDR3 region: CASGTVGRRYTDTQYF. CDR3 bases: TGTGCCAGCGGGACAGTCGGGCGGAGATACACAGATACGCAGTATTTT.

The V call is TRBV7-2, the J call TRBJ1-1; D perhaps matches TRBD1 (5 bases). From germline, CDR1 is SGHTA and CDR2 FQGNSA. The CDR3 runs 14 residues. Deletions cut 2 bases from V and 5 bases from J, with 12 bases between. The CDR3 nucleotides read TGTGCCAGCAGCTTAACGGAAAAGGGGACTGAAGCTTTCTTT. It codes for CASSLTEKGTEAFF.

The rearrangement joins TRBV18 to TRBJ1-4; the D is unclear. The germline V gene has CDR1 KGHSH and CDR2 LQKENI. The CDR3 is made up of 14 amino acids. V gave up 0 bases and J gave up 5 bases, with 7 bases separating them. The CDR3 nucleotides read TGTGCCAGCTCACCACCAGGGAGAAATGAAAAACTGTTTTTT. Its protein product is CASSPPGRNEKLFF.

By its share, this clone is medium-sized (0.01 to 0.1%). The chain couples TRBV15 to TRBJ2-1, with 9 bases lining up with TRBD1. V lost 0 bases and J lost 10; bases outside the gene matches: 19. Germline V gene lookup returns CDR1 LNHNV and CDR2 YYDKDF (reference sequence). CDR3 length: 19 amino acids. The DNA for the CDR3 is TGTGCCACCAGCAGAGATACGACAGGGGGACCTCGGGGGGCGAGGGAGCAGTTCTTC. It encodes CATSRDTTGGPRGAREQFF.

The chain carries TRBV4-3 and TRBJ2-2, with no clear D. V was cut by 0 bases and J by 5 bases, with 4 bases left in between. The germline V gene has CDR1 LGHNA and CDR2 YSLEER. This CDR3 comprises 13 residues. CDR3 DNA: TGCGCCAGCAGCCAAGACTTTACCGGGGAGCTGTTTTTT. It yields the protein CASSQDFTGELFF.

The rearrangement joins TRBV5-6 to TRBJ2-3; weak D call: TRBD2 (7 bases). This CDR3 contains 15 residues. V was clipped by 0 bases and J by 7 bases, with 15 bases between them. Germline CDR1 and CDR2: SGHDT and YYEEEE. The CDR3 reads CASSLGRGPLNTQYF. The CDR3 DNA reads TGTGCCAGCAGCTTGGGGCGGGGGCCCCTAAATACGCAGTATTTT.

This rearrangement joins TRBV27 to TRBJ1-2, with D perhaps TRBD1 (6 bases). This CDR3 contains 12 residues. The V end was cut by 5 bases, the J end by 7 bases, with 11 bases between. Germline CDR1 MNHEY, CDR2 SMNVEV (reference sequence). This CDR3 is CASSAGGLGYTF. CDR3 nucleotide sequence: TGTGCCAGCAGTGCGGGGGGGCTTGGCTACACCTTC.

This clone was detected once. The V call is TRBV6-5, the J call TRBJ2-7; 8 bases match TRBD2. The V gene's germline CDR1 is MNHEY and CDR2 SVGAGI. V lost 4 bases to trimming and J lost 4 bases; unmatched junction nucleotides: 3. The CDR3 length is 13 residues. The CDR3 coding sequence is TGTGCCAGCAGTTCCGAGCGGGGGTACGAGCAGTACTTC. Translation gives CASSSERGYEQYF.

This chain joins TRBV6-6 and TRBJ2-7; 7 nucleotides match TRBD1. V lost 4 bases and J lost 4; bases outside the gene matches: 13. Germline V lookup: CDR1 MNHNY, CDR2 SVGAGI (reference sequence). This CDR3 region has 16 residues. This chain's CDR3 is CASSFLIDRAEYEQYF. The CDR3 coding sequence is TGTGCCAGCAGTTTCTTGATCGACAGGGCTGAGTACGAGCAGTACTTC.

V is TRBV6-5 and J is TRBJ1-6; 10 bases are shared with TRBD1. Trimming removed 6 bases from V and 9 bases from J; junction bases left unmatched: 2. CDR1 MNHEY and CDR2 SVGAGI come from the germline V gene. The CDR3 length is 13 residues. This CDR3 is CASRDRGSSPLHF. The CDR3 region has the DNA TGTGCCAGCAGGGACAGGGGGAGTTCACCCCTCCACTTT.

The V call is TRBV5-4, the J call TRBJ1-1, with a weak D call TRBD1 (5 bases). Germline-derived CDR1 and CDR2 are SGHNT and YYREEE (reference sequence). Between the trimmed V and J ends, which lost 0 bases and 2 bases, there was a span of 11 bases. The length of the CDR3 is 15 residues. The CDR3 region is CASSLGQPLNTEAFF. For the CDR3, the DNA is TGTGCCAGCAGCTTGGGACAGCCCCTCAACACTGAAGCTTTCTTT.

The CDR3: CARSLKGTGVGGTANEKLFF. CDR3 coding DNA: TGTGCCAGAAGCTTGAAGGGTACAGGGGTGGGAGGCACGGCTAATGAAAAACTGTTTTTT. The J gene is TRBJ1-4, the V gene TRBV5-3; 7 bases map to TRBD1. TRBV5-3 is placed among ORFs of uncertain function. The CDR3 runs to 20 residues. Trimming removed 1 base from V and 3 bases from J; junction bases left unmatched: 18.

The chain recombines TRBV4-1 with TRBJ2-1; 7 bases agree with TRBD2. From germline, CDR1 is MGHRA and CDR2 YSYEKL. The CDR3 is 17 amino acids. Trimming at V came to 4 bases and at J to 2 bases, leaving 11 bases not matched to a gene. Here the CDR3 DNA reads TGCGCCAGCAGCCTTTTAGAGCGGGGAGGCACCTACAATGAGCAGTTCTTC. Translating it yields CASSLLERGGTYNEQFF.

The gene calls are TRBV6-1 and TRBJ2-7, with 9 nucleotides matching TRBD1. Germline values: CDR1 MNHNS, CDR2 SASEGT. CDR3 length: 15 amino acids. Losses at the gene ends were 2 bases for V and 3 bases for J; bases not matched to a gene: 5. The CDR3 nucleotides read TGTGCCAGCAGTGAACGGGTGGACAGGGGCTACGAGCAGTACTTC. Translating it yields CASSERVDRGYEQYF.

The chain combines TRBV7-6 with TRBJ2-2, with D possibly TRBD2 on 5 matching bases. Germline values: CDR1 SGHVS, CDR2 FNYEAQ. The V end was cut by 2 bases, the J end by 1 base, with 8 bases between. CDR3 size: 15 residues. CDR3: CASSLFGENTGELFF. The DNA of the CDR3 is TGTGCCAGCAGCTTATTCGGGGAGAACACCGGGGAGCTGTTTTTT.

The CDR3 nucleotides are TGCGCCAGCAGCCGCCAGACTGGAAATAATGAGCAGTTCTTC. This encodes CASSRQTGNNEQFF. V usage is TRBV4-1 and J usage is TRBJ2-1, with D unresolved. From germline, CDR1 is MGHRA and CDR2 YSYEKL. V was cut by 4 bases and J by 7 bases, with 14 bases left in between. The CDR3 spans 14 residues.

The chain carries TRBV4-1 and TRBJ2-5; 7 bases match TRBD1. This CDR3 spans 17 amino acids. The V and J ends lost 0 bases and 1 base, in that order; junction bases with no gene match: 8. Germline CDR1 and CDR2: MGHRA and YSYEKL. The CDR3 region has the DNA TGCGCCAGCAGCCAAGAGGGTTGGGGACAGATCCAAGAGACCCAGTACTTC. Residues: CASSQEGWGQIQETQYF.

The gene calls are TRBV19 and TRBJ1-5; weak D call: TRBD1 (5 bases). With 4 bases removed from V and 7 bases from J, the gap between germline ends came to 11 bases. CDR1 is LNHDA and CDR2 is SQIVND in the germline V gene (reference sequence). The CDR3 has 13 residues. The CDR3 sequence is CASSTAGEQPQHF. CDR3 DNA: TGTGCCAGTAGTACGGCGGGGGAACAGCCCCAGCATTTT.

J is TRBJ2-2 and V is TRBV7-9; 9 nucleotides line up with TRBD1. The germline V gene has CDR1 SEHNR and CDR2 FQNEAQ (reference sequence). J gave up 6 bases and V 7 bases, and 21 bases lay outside the gene matches. The CDR3 covers 19 residues. The CDR3 loop reads CASMGTGTGNTEKAGELFF. The CDR3 nucleotides read TGTGCCAGCATGGGGACCGGGACAGGGAATACAGAAAAGGCCGGGGAGCTGTTTTTT.

This sequence joins TRBV19 and TRBJ1-1; D is ambiguous. The germline V and J ends were trimmed by 9 bases and 0 bases, with 11 bases remaining between them. CDR3 size: 13 residues. CDR1 and CDR2 (germline): LNHDA, SQIVND (reference sequence). CDR3 DNA sequence: TGTGCCAGCCAACAGATTGTGAACACTGAAGCTTTCTTT. This encodes CASQQIVNTEAFF.

The CDR3 DNA reads TGTGCCAGTAGTCCCGGAGGGTTACGGGGCGGCTACACCTTC. Encoded protein: CASSPGGLRGGYTF. The V gene is TRBV19, the J gene TRBJ1-2; D might be TRBD1 (5 bases). There are 14 residues in the CDR3. Looked up from germline, CDR1 is LNHDA and CDR2 is SQIVND (reference sequence). Between the trimmed V and J ends, which lost 5 bases and 8 bases, there was a span of 18 bases.

The rearrangement links TRBV6-4 to TRBJ1-1; TRBD1 matches at 9 bases. With V trimmed by 2 bases and J by 1 base, 2 bases remained unmatched. The CDR3 is 15 residues long. Germline CDR1 MRHNA, CDR2 SNTAGT. The CDR3 DNA reads TGTGCCAGCAGTGACACGGACAGGGGGAACACTGAAGCTTTCTTT. This sequence encodes CASSDTDRGNTEAFF.

This chain links TRBV3-1 (or the pseudogene TRBV3-2) with TRBJ2-7, with 8 positions matching TRBD1. The CDR3 runs to 15 residues. Unmatched junction bases numbered 2, after V lost 0 bases and J lost 1 base. The germline CDR1 and CDR2 sequences are LGHDT and YNNKEL (reference sequence). The CDR3, as DNA: TGTGCCAGCAGCCAAGAGGGGACAGGTTCCTACGAGCAGTACTTC. Its translation is CASSQEGTGSYEQYF.

CDR3 protein: CASSASGGAVFGYTF. The CDR3 DNA follows: TGTGCCAGCAGTGCCTCTGGAGGGGCGGTTTTTGGCTACACCTTC. This chain uses TRBV27 with TRBJ1-2; possibly TRBD1 for D (5 bases). V lost 5 bases and J 7 bases, leaving 20 bases between the germline ends. Germline-derived CDR1 and CDR2 are MNHEY and SMNVEV (reference sequence). The CDR3 is made up of 15 amino acids.

The chain recombines TRBV5-5 with TRBJ2-3; possible D gene TRBD2, 5 bases. The CDR3 spans 16 residues. V was cut by 3 bases and J by 2 bases, with 16 bases left in between. CDR1 and CDR2 (germline): SGHKS, YYEKEE (reference sequence). The CDR3 DNA follows: TGTGCCAGCAGCTCCTCCGTAACGGGATTCACAGATACGCAGTATTTT. Translating gives CASSSSVTGFTDTQYF.

This chain links TRBV4-3 with TRBJ2-7; the match to TRBD1 covers 8 bases. The CDR3 covers 15 residues. V dropped 0 bases and J dropped 6; count of bases not matched to a gene: 7. Germline V gives CDR1 LGHNA, CDR2 YSLEER. CDR3 residues: CASSQERQGSGEQYF. The CDR3 DNA reads TGCGCCAGCAGCCAAGAACGACAGGGGTCGGGCGAGCAGTACTTC.

This sequence joins TRBV5-1 and TRBJ1-4; tentatively, D is TRBD1 (6 bases). V was clipped by 0 bases and J by 1 base, with 10 bases between them. The CDR3 has 16 amino acids. Germline-derived CDR1 and CDR2 are SGHRS and YFSETQ. The CDR3 nucleotides read TGCGCCAGCAGCTTGGGACAAGGGGGAACTAATGAAAAACTGTTTTTT. Residues: CASSLGQGGTNEKLFF.

The V gene is TRBV5-4, the J gene TRBJ2-3; 8 bases line up with TRBD2. The junction had 7 bases not matched to a gene; V was cut back by 4 bases and J by 3 bases. Germline V gene lookup returns CDR1 SGHNT and CDR2 YYREEE (reference sequence). The CDR3 runs to 15 residues. CDR3 sequence (DNA): TGTGCCAGCAGCGCGCGGGTAGCGGGAACAGATACGCAGTATTTT. This encodes CASSARVAGTDTQYF.

The chain joins TRBV7-3 to TRBJ2-3; D perhaps matches TRBD2 (6 bases). Between the trimmed V and J ends, which lost 2 bases and 0 bases, there was a span of 9 bases. CDR3 size: 15 residues. Germline V gives CDR1 SGHTA, CDR2 FQGTGA. Here the CDR3 reads CASSLSGGSTDTQYF. The DNA of the CDR3 is TGTGCCAGCAGCTTATCCGGGGGAAGCACAGATACGCAGTATTTT.

V is TRBV7-2 and J is TRBJ2-4, with a possible D match to TRBD1 (5 bases). This CDR3 is 14 amino acids long. Germline-derived CDR1 and CDR2 are SGHTA and FQGNSA. V was cut by 3 bases and J by 6 bases, with 12 bases left in between. CDR3 loop: CASSFSQDRNIQYF. CDR3 in DNA: TGTGCCAGCAGCTTCTCCCAAGACAGAAACATTCAGTACTTC. The full variable domain, rest sourced from reference TRBV7-2 and TRBJ2-4, is GAGVSQSPSNKVTEKGKDVELRCDPISGHTALYWYRQSLGQGLEFLIYFQGNSAPDKSGLPSDRFSAERTGGSVSTLTIQRTQQEDSAVYLCASSFSQDRNIQYFGAGTRLSVL.

This chain uses TRBV10-3 with TRBJ1-1; D not resolved. This CDR3 is 11 amino acids long. V was pared by 4 bases and J by 8 bases, with 8 bases between. Looked up from germline, CDR1 is ENHRY and CDR2 is SYGVKD. CDR3 sequence: CAISGSEEAFF. Here the CDR3 DNA reads TGTGCCATCAGTGGTTCAGAAGAAGCTTTCTTT.

The J gene is TRBJ2-1, the V gene TRBV4-3; D perhaps matches TRBD2 (6 bases). The germline V gene has CDR1 LGHNA and CDR2 YSLEER. The CDR3 runs 20 residues. V was pared by 2 bases and J by 1 base, with 24 bases between. CDR3 amino acids: CASSQWRGRAAYDSYNEQFF. The CDR3 DNA is TGCGCCAGCAGCCAATGGAGGGGTAGGGCGGCCTACGATTCCTACAATGAGCAGTTCTTC.